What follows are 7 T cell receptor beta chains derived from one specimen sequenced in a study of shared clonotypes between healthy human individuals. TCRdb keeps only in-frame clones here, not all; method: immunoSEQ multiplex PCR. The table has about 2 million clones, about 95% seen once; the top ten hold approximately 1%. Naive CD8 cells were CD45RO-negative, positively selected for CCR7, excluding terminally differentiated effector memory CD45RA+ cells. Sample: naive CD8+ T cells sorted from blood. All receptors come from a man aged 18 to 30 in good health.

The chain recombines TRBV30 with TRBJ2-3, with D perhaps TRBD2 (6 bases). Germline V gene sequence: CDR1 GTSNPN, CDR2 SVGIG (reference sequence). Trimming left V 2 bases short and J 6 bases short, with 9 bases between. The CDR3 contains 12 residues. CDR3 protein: CAWSWGGDTQYF. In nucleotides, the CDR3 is TGTGCCTGGAGTTGGGGAGGCGATACGCAGTATTTT.

The CDR3 DNA reads TGTGCCAGCAGCTTCACTAGCGACTCCTACGAGCAGTACTTC. This gives the protein CASSFTSDSYEQYF. This chain joins TRBV5-6 and TRBJ2-7; TRBD2 aligns across 7 bases. Germline V lookup: CDR1 SGHDT, CDR2 YYEEEE. The J segment lost 0 bases and the V segment lost 2 bases, leaving 2 bases of the junction unmatched. There are 14 residues in the CDR3.

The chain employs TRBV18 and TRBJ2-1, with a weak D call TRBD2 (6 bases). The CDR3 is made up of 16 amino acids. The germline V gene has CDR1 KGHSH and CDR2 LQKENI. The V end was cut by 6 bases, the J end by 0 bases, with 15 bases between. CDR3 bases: TGTGCCAGCTCGCCCGTATGGGGGGTCTCCTACAATGAGCAGTTCTTC. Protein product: CASSPVWGVSYNEQFF.

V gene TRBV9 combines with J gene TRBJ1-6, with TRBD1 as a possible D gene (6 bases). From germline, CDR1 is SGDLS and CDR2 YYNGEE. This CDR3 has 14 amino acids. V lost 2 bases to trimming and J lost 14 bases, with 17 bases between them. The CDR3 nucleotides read TGTGCCAGCAGCGTTGAGGGGGTCCCTGGGGCCCTCCACTTT. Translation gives CASSVEGVPGALHF.

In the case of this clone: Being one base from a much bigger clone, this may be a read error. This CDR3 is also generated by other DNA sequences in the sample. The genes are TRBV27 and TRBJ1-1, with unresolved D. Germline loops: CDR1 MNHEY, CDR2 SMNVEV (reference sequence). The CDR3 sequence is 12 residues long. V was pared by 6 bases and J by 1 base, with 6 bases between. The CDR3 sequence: CASSQGNTEAFF. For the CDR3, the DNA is TGTGCCAGCAGCCAAGGGAACACTGAAGCTTTCTTT.

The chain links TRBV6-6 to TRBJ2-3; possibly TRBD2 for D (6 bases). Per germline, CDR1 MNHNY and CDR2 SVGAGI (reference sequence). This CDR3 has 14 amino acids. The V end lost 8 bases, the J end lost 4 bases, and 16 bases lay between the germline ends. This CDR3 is CASAYGGEADTQYF. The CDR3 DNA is TGTGCCAGCGCGTACGGGGGAGAGGCAGATACGCAGTATTTT.

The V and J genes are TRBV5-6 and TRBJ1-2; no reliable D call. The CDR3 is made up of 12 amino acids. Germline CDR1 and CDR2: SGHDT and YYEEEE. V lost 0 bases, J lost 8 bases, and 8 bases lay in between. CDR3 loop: CASSLGPEGYTF. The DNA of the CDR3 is TGTGCCAGCAGCTTGGGACCCGAGGGCTACACCTTC.